Listed below are T cell receptor beta chains from one sample, sequenced in a study of blood T cell repertoires in COVID-19. Generated by immunoSEQ multiplex PCR, the TCRdb table keeps only in-frame clones and is missing some. This table has 100,000 to 140,000 clones, about four fifths appearing once. The sequenced material came from peripheral blood. The receptors shown here come from a human donor in a cohort sampled during active COVID-19. The CDR3 runs from the conserved cysteine through the conserved F or W. Fields, in order: clone size, D gene, V gene, J gene, CDR3 DNA, CDR3 protein. The D gene is left open where the match is weak. Clone size appears in some rows only: once, few, many, or a class for an expanded clone.

NA	TRBD2	TRBV15	TRBJ2-7	TGTGCCACCAGCATAGCGGGCTACTCCTACGAGCAGTACTTC	CATSIAGYSYEQYF
NA	NA	TRBV5-1	TRBJ2-1	TGCGCCAGCAGCTCTACGGGAGAGGGGGCCAATGAGCAGTTCTTC	CASSSTGEGANEQFF
few	NA	TRBV5-1	TRBJ2-3	TGCGCCAGCAGCCCCCGAGGAGGCAGCACAGATACGCAGTATTTT	CASSPRGGSTDTQYF
NA	TRBD2	TRBV2	TRBJ2-7	TGTGCCAGCAGTCCAAATCCGGGACTAGCTCGCGAGCAGTACTTC	CASSPNPGLAREQYF
NA	TRBD1	TRBV28	TRBJ2-7	TGTGCCAGCAGTTCCCGACAGGGGGGTAGCTACGAGCAGTACTTC	CASSSRQGGSYEQYF
NA	TRBD1	TRBV9	TRBJ2-3	TGTGCCAGCAGCGCGCACGGGGGACAGGGCGCTAGCACAGATACGCAGTATTTT	CASSAHGGQGASTDTQYF
NA	NA	TRBV30	TRBJ1-3	TGTGCCTGGAGACGGCAGACAAACCTCATCTCTGGAAACACCATATATTTT	CAWRRQTNLISGNTIYF
NA	NA	TRBV7-9	TRBJ2-7	TGTGCCAGCAGCTTAGCCGCGGGACAGTCCTACGAGCAGTACTTC	CASSLAAGQSYEQYF
NA	NA	TRBV6-5	TRBJ2-7	TGTGCCAGCACCGAAAGGTGGGGGGAATACGAGCAGTACTTC	CASTERWGEYEQYF
NA	TRBD1	TRBV24-1	TRBJ1-3	TGTGCCACCAGTGATCCACGGGACAGGGGAAACACCATATATTTT	CATSDPRDRGNTIYF